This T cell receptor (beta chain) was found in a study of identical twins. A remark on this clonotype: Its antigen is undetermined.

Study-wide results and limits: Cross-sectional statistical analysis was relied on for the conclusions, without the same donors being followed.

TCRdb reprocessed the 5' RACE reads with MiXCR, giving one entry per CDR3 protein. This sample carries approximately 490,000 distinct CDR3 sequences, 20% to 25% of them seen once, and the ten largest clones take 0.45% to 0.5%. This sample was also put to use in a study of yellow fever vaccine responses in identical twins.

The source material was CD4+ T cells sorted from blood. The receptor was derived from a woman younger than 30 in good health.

CDR3 bases: TGTGCCTCCCAGGGCGCTGGCGGGATATTTTCGGATGAGCAGTTCTTC. This encodes CASQGAGGIFSDEQFF. This chain uses TRBV24-1 with TRBJ2-1; D possibly corresponds to TRBD2 (6 bases). V dropped 12 bases and J dropped 8 bases, with 28 bases sitting between them. The germline V gene encodes CDR1 KGHDR and CDR2 SFDVKD. The CDR3 is made up of 16 amino acids.